The rows below give T cell receptor beta chains drawn from one sample of a study of neurological immune-mediated disorders. MiXCR, applied by TCRdb to the 5' RACE reads, yields one record per CDR3 protein. The data contain about 38,000 distinct CDR3 sequences, 4.8% of them seen just once; the ten biggest clones take up 7% to 9.5%. The material sequenced was CD4+ T cells from blood. These receptors originate from a man between 18 and 29 years old in good health. Each CDR3 is given with its conserved first and last residue. The order of the fields is clone size, D gene, V gene, J gene, CDR3 protein, CDR3 DNA. A D gene is named only where the DNA matches it firmly. Clone size is given for some rows only: seen once, a few or many times, or a class if the clone is expanded.

many	TRBD1	TRBV10-3	TRBJ1-1	CAISGGEQGTNTEAFF	TGTGCCATCAGTGGGGGGGAACAGGGGACGAACACTGAAGCTTTCTTT
many	.	TRBV5-1	TRBJ1-1	CASSFMGTEAFF	TGCGCCAGCAGCTTTATGGGCACTGAAGCTTTCTTT
many	.	TRBV3-1	TRBJ1-3	CASSQGQRADTIYF	TGTGCCAGCAGCCAAGGTCAGAGGGCGGACACCATATATTTT
many	.	TRBV7-2	TRBJ1-2	CASSPDGDYGYTF	TGTGCCAGCAGCCCGGACGGGGACTATGGCTACACCTTC
many	.	TRBV5-1	TRBJ2-1	CASSWGLFNEQFF	TGCGCCAGCAGCTGGGGACTGTTCAATGAGCAGTTCTTC
many	.	TRBV7-9	TRBJ1-4	CASSFGNWNEKLFF	TGTGCCAGCAGCTTTGGAAATTGGAATGAAAAACTGTTTTTT
many	TRBD2	TRBV5-4	TRBJ2-3	CASSLVIAGGGKDTQYF	TGTGCCAGCAGCTTGGTCATAGCGGGGGGCGGGAAGGATACGCAGTATTTT
.	TRBD2	TRBV12-3/TRBV12-4	TRBJ2-5	CASSRREGETQYF	TGTGCCAGCAGTCGGCGGGAGGGGGAGACCCAGTACTTC
many	.	TRBV18	TRBJ2-5	CASSNPSQETQYF	TGTGCCAGCTCTAACCCCTCTCAAGAGACCCAGTACTTC
many	TRBD1	TRBV7-2	TRBJ2-5	CATELGGTGKETQYF	TGTGCCACCGAGCTTGGCGGGACAGGGAAAGAGACCCAGTACTTC
few	.	TRBV5-8	TRBJ2-1	CASSWRTTQFF	TGTGCCAGCAGCTGGAGAACGACGCAGTTCTTC
many	.	TRBV20-1	TRBJ1-2	CSARVSDIQGIDGYTF	TGCAGTGCTAGAGTTTCCGATATCCAGGGGATCGATGGCTACACCTTC
many	.	TRBV20-1	TRBJ1-1	CSASRGQNTEAFF	TGCAGTGCTAGCAGGGGTCAGAACACTGAAGCTTTCTTT
many	.	TRBV11-3	TRBJ2-5	CASSSGIPPETQYF	TGTGCCAGCAGCTCCGGGATCCCCCCAGAGACCCAGTACTTC
many	TRBD1	TRBV5-1	TRBJ2-7	CASSLGAGTDGEQYF	TGCGCCAGCAGCTTAGGGGCCGGGACAGACGGCGAGCAGTACTTC
many	.	TRBV5-1	TRBJ1-3	CASKTGTTGNTIYF	TGCGCCAGCAAGACAGGCACTACTGGAAACACCATATATTTT
many	TRBD1	TRBV7-3	TRBJ2-1	CASSSLTGADNEQFF	TGTGCCAGCAGCTCTCTGACAGGGGCAGACAATGAGCAGTTCTTC
.	TRBD1	TRBV5-5	TRBJ1-2	CASSFRPAIDRVGYGYTF	TGTGCCAGCAGCTTTCGCCCTGCCATAGACAGGGTGGGCTATGGCTACACCTTC
many	.	TRBV3-1	TRBJ2-3	CASSQAGTDTQYF	TGTGCCAGCAGCCAAGCCGGCACAGATACGCAGTATTTT
many	.	TRBV9	TRBJ2-5	CASSVDPGGRETQYF	TGTGCCAGCAGCGTAGATCCCGGGGGTCGAGAGACCCAGTACTTC
many	.	TRBV20-1	TRBJ2-5	CSASPGGTVTETQYF	TGCAGTGCTAGCCCCGGAGGGACGGTCACAGAGACCCAGTACTTC
many	.	TRBV5-1	TRBJ1-3	CASSHISGSSSGNTIYF	TGCGCCAGCAGCCATATTTCAGGGTCCTCCTCTGGAAACACCATATATTTT
many	.	TRBV2	TRBJ2-3	CASSKNQISTDTQYF	TGTGCCAGCAGTAAGAACCAAATATCGACAGATACGCAGTATTTT
many	TRBD1	TRBV20-1	TRBJ1-1	CSGDRGNTEAFF	TGCAGTGGGGACAGGGGGAACACTGAAGCTTTCTTT
many	.	TRBV6-2/TRBV6-3	TRBJ2-7	CASRTYIRAETYEQYF	TGTGCCAGCAGGACTTATATCCGGGCAGAAACCTACGAGCAGTACTTC
.	.	TRBV19	TRBJ1-5	CATSRGQMNQPQHF	TGTGCCACCTCCCGCGGGCAGATGAATCAGCCCCAGCATTTT
many	TRBD1	TRBV5-1	TRBJ2-1	CASRRAGTAYNEQFF	TGCGCCAGCAGACGTGCCGGGACAGCTTACAATGAGCAGTTCTTC
many	TRBD1	TRBV7-2	TRBJ1-1	CASSPGQGQKAFF	TGTGCCAGCAGCCCGGGACAGGGACAGAAAGCTTTCTTT
many	.	TRBV20-1	TRBJ1-2	CSAREGTEEERTF	TGCAGTGCTAGAGAGGGCACAGAAGAGGAGCGCACCTTC
many	TRBD2	TRBV15	TRBJ2-3	CATSRSNTPGLRADTQYF	TGTGCCACCAGCAGAAGCAATACACCGGGACTAAGAGCGGATACGCAGTATTTT
.	.	TRBV7-9	TRBJ1-5	CVSSNWGQPQHF	TGTGTCAGCAGCAACTGGGGCCAGCCCCAGCATTTT
many	.	TRBV7-9	TRBJ2-7	CASSARGPASYEQYF	TGTGCCAGCAGCGCCCGGGGACCGGCGTCCTACGAGCAGTACTTC
many	TRBD2	TRBV6-2/TRBV6-3	TRBJ2-7	CASSEPGLGTYEQYF	TGTGCCAGCAGTGAACCGGGACTAGGGACCTACGAGCAGTACTTC
many	TRBD2	TRBV20-1	TRBJ2-3	CSATSGGNTDTQYF	TGCAGTGCCACTAGCGGGGGAAACACAGATACGCAGTATTTT
many	TRBD2	TRBV20-1	TRBJ2-5	CSGIYGAGGRETQYF	TGCAGTGGAATCTATGGCGCGGGGGGGCGGGAGACCCAGTACTTC
many	.	TRBV3-1	TRBJ2-1	CASSLIGFEQFF	TGTGCCAGCAGCCTGATTGGGTTTGAGCAGTTCTTC
many	TRBD1	TRBV5-1	TRBJ2-3	CASSFSGTGATDTQYF	TGCGCCAGCAGCTTTTCAGGGACAGGGGCCACAGATACGCAGTATTTT
many	.	TRBV20-1	TRBJ2-1	CSARRAAKRVNEQFF	TGCAGTGCTAGAAGGGCGGCCAAGCGGGTTAATGAGCAGTTCTTC
.	.	TRBV5-1	TRBJ1-5	CASSLSGQGYQPQHF	TGCGCCAGCAGCTTGTCGGGGCAGGGATATCAGCCCCAGCATTTT
.	.	TRBV30	TRBJ2-2	CAWSRSGLNTGELFF	TGTGCCTGGAGTCGCAGCGGGTTGAACACCGGGGAGCTGTTTTTT
.	.	TRBV7-2	TRBJ2-5	CASSLAGNGKTQYF	TGTGCCAGCAGCTTAGCGGGGAACGGGAAGACCCAGTACTTC
many	TRBD1	TRBV6-5	TRBJ1-1	CASSYSITGGTEAFF	TGTGCCAGCAGTTACTCGATTACAGGGGGCACTGAAGCTTTCTTT
many	.	TRBV7-9	TRBJ2-6	CASSLTTGANVLTF	TGTGCCAGCAGCTTAACTACTGGGGCCAACGTCCTGACTTTC
.	TRBD1	TRBV20-1	TRBJ2-2	CSARTGSVNTGELFF	TGCAGTGCTAGGACAGGGAGTGTGAACACCGGGGAGCTGTTTTTT
many	.	TRBV5-1	TRBJ1-1	CASSSDLNTEAFF	TGCGCCAGCAGCTCGGACCTGAACACTGAAGCTTTCTTT
many	TRBD2	TRBV12-3/TRBV12-4	TRBJ2-2	CASSRGGSTGELFF	TGTGCCAGCAGCCGGGGGGGGTCGACCGGGGAGCTGTTTTTT
many	TRBD2	TRBV11-2	TRBJ2-5	CASSRGLAGVETQYF	TGTGCCAGCAGCCGGGGACTAGCGGGGGTTGAGACCCAGTACTTC
many	TRBD1	TRBV5-1	TRBJ1-1	CASSIGTGGTEAFF	TGCGCCAGCAGCATAGGAACAGGGGGCACTGAAGCTTTCTTT
many	TRBD1	TRBV5-1	TRBJ2-7	CASSLGQGAMDEQYF	TGCGCCAGCAGCTTGGGACAGGGGGCTATGGACGAGCAGTACTTC
many	.	TRBV2	TRBJ1-5	CASSEVLGEANQPQHF	TGTGCCAGCAGTGAAGTGTTAGGGGAGGCAAATCAGCCCCAGCATTTT
many	.	TRBV7-6	TRBJ2-1	CASSSQQGRNEQFF	TGTGCCAGCAGCTCCCAGCAGGGCCGCAATGAGCAGTTCTTC